Below, 16 T cell receptor beta chains from the same sample are listed, as sequenced in a study of cytomegalovirus exposure and HLA in healthy donors (dated by TCRdb to 2015 to 2018). Library construction relied on the immunoSEQ multiplex PCR assay. A mixture of 60 forward primers for TCR Vbeta segments and 13 reverse primers for TCR Jbeta segments was used in the multiplex PCR. The clones in this table, taken by TCRdb from immuneACCESS, are in-frame only. Not every clone is retained; where verified, under half of the shortfall comes from an unresolved V gene, and the cause of the rest is unknown. Here the sample has about 130,000 clones; roughly 75% occur a single time. The ten largest clones represent 5% to 6.5% of the sample. Sequencing used PBMCs. Every receptor here comes from a man aged 30 to 45 in good health and CMV-seronegative.

In DNA form, the CDR3 reads TGCGCCAGCAGCCAAGAAGTGGCACTAAACACCGGGGAGCTGTTTTTT. Amino acids: CASSQEVALNTGELFF. The chain employs TRBV4-3 and TRBJ2-2; no reliable D call. V lost 0 bases to trimming and J lost 2 bases, with 10 bases between them. CDR1 and CDR2 (germline): LGHNA, YSLEER. The CDR3 is made up of 16 amino acids.

The rearrangement uses TRBV29-1 and TRBJ2-3, with D unclear. The CDR3 runs 12 residues. Germline CDR1 SQVTM, CDR2 ANQGSEA. Trimming pared 2 bases from V and 4 bases from J, leaving 7 bases between. CDR3 DNA: TGCAGCGTTGAATTCCCCGCAGATACGCAGTATTTT. Its translation is CSVEFPADTQYF.

This chain connects TRBV4-2 to TRBJ1-6; D is unclear. The CDR3 is 16 residues long. Germline values: CDR1 LGHNA, CDR2 YNFKEQ. The V end lost 0 bases, the J end lost 11 bases, and 17 bases lay between the germline ends. CDR3 amino acids: CASSQDPTGDQAPLHF. As DNA, the CDR3 is TGTGCCAGCAGCCAAGACCCGACGGGAGATCAGGCACCCCTCCACTTT.

This clone appeared a single time. This chain links TRBV6-1 with TRBJ1-2, with D perhaps TRBD1 (6 bases). The CDR3 totals 13 residues. Germline lookup yields CDR1 MNHNS and CDR2 SASEGT. Deletions cut 2 bases from V and 4 bases from J, with 8 bases between. The CDR3 here is CASSEPDSYGYTF. Here the CDR3 DNA reads TGTGCCAGCAGTGAACCGGACAGCTATGGCTACACCTTC.

The CDR3 DNA is TGTGCCTGGAGTGTAGGCAGGGCCGGGTATCAGCCCCAGCATTTT. This encodes CAWSVGRAGYQPQHF. The chain uses TRBV30 and TRBJ1-5; D possibly corresponds to TRBD1 (5 bases). The CDR3 is 15 amino acids. V lost 0 bases, J lost 5 bases, and 14 bases lay in between. Germline values: CDR1 GTSNPN, CDR2 SVGIG (reference sequence).

The chain carries TRBV30 and TRBJ2-1; a weak D match, TRBD1 (6 bases). The CDR3 contains 13 residues. V lost 4 bases, J lost 9 bases, and 16 bases lay in between. The germline V gene has CDR1 GTSNPN and CDR2 SVGIG (reference sequence). CDR3 sequence: CAWTGVLSSEQFF. The CDR3 bases are TGTGCCTGGACAGGGGTTTTAAGTAGTGAGCAGTTCTTC.

V gene TRBV30 combines with J gene TRBJ2-7, with D tentatively TRBD1 (5 bases). The germline V gene encodes CDR1 GTSNPN and CDR2 SVGIG (reference sequence). Trimming shortened V by 0 bases and J by 2 bases, and 14 bases separated the two germline ends. CDR3 length equals 15 residues. CDR3 residues: CAWSVPYQGTYEQYF. The CDR3 DNA reads TGTGCCTGGAGTGTACCATATCAGGGAACCTACGAGCAGTACTTC. Together with reference TRBV30 and TRBJ2-7, the CDR3 gives the full variable domain: SQTIHQWPATLVQPVGSPLSLECTVEGTSNPNLYWYRQAAGRGLQLLFYSVGIGQISSEVPQNLSASRPQDRQFILSSKKLLLSDSGFYLCAWSVPYQGTYEQYFGPGTRLTVT.

The chain links TRBV5-5 to TRBJ2-7; the D is unclear. The CDR3 has 12 residues. The V gene's germline CDR1 is SGHKS and CDR2 YYEKEE (reference sequence). V was shortened by 2 bases and J by 1 base, with 4 bases between the two germline ends. The CDR3 spells CASSFGSYEQYF. DNA for the CDR3: TGTGCCAGCAGCTTCGGGTCCTACGAGCAGTACTTC.

V is TRBV9 and J is TRBJ2-5; 8 bases agree with TRBD2. The CDR3 extends over 14 amino acids. Germline loops: CDR1 SGDLS, CDR2 YYNGEE. V lost 4 bases and J lost 4; bases outside the gene matches: 6. The CDR3 DNA reads TGTGCCAGCAGCCCCTGGACTAGCCCAGAGACCCAGTACTTC. Its protein is CASSPWTSPETQYF.

DNA of the CDR3: TGTGCCAGCAGCTTAGCGAAATTAGCGGGAGCCGGGGATACGCAGTATTTT. Amino acids: CASSLAKLAGAGDTQYF. The V gene is TRBV7-9, the J gene TRBJ2-3; TRBD2 aligns across 9 bases. The J segment lost 6 bases and the V segment lost 0 bases, leaving 10 bases of the junction unmatched. The CDR3 spans 17 residues. Germline CDR1 reads SEHNR; CDR2 reads FQNEAQ (reference sequence).

The chain is built from TRBV2 and TRBJ2-6, with 7 nucleotides matching TRBD1. V shed 8 bases, J shed 0 bases, and the junction held 7 bases outside the gene matches. CDR3 length equals 16 residues. CDR1 is SNHLY and CDR2 is FYNNEI in the germline V gene. In nucleotides, the CDR3 is TGTGCCAGCGGACAGGAAAACTTCTCTGGGGCCAACGTCCTGACTTTC. It specifies CASGQENFSGANVLTF.

CDR3 region: CASRLGTYSNTGELFF. In DNA form, the CDR3 reads TGTGCAAGTCGCTTAGGAACCTACTCGAACACCGGGGAGCTGTTTTTT. The gene calls are TRBV12-2 and TRBJ2-2; TRBD2, as called in the table, went unchecked against the DNA. TRBV12-2 is designated a pseudogene. This CDR3 spans 16 amino acids.

The chain uses TRBV5-1 and TRBJ2-5; TRBD2 matches 8 bases. This CDR3 contains 14 residues. With 0 bases clipped from V and 4 bases from J, the junction kept 2 bases outside the gene matches. CDR1 and CDR2 from the germline V gene are SGHRS and YFSETQ. CDR3 sequence: CASSLVREGETQYF. DNA for the CDR3: TGCGCCAGCAGCTTGGTTCGGGAGGGAGAGACCCAGTACTTC.

The chain combines TRBV27 with TRBJ1-1, with TRBD1 matching 8 bases. Trimming at V came to 5 bases and at J to 1 base, leaving 3 bases not matched to a gene. Germline V gene lookup returns CDR1 MNHEY and CDR2 SMNVEV (reference sequence). CDR3 length: 14 residues. The CDR3 protein is CASSDRGGNTEAFF. The DNA for the CDR3 is TGTGCCAGCAGTGACAGGGGCGGGAACACTGAAGCTTTCTTT.

This clone occurred once. The gene calls are TRBV5-1 and TRBJ1-1; 7 bases align to TRBD1. Germline CDR1 reads SGHRS; CDR2 reads YFSETQ. The CDR3 runs to 14 residues. V gave up 2 bases and J gave up 4 bases; unmatched junction bases: 5. Here the CDR3 reads CASSFQGVATEAFF. CDR3 nucleotide sequence: TGCGCCAGCAGCTTCCAGGGGGTTGCCACTGAAGCTTTCTTT.

The chain employs TRBV5-1 and TRBJ2-1; the match to TRBD2 covers 9 bases. The V and J ends lost 1 base and 2 bases, in that order; junction bases with no gene match: 4. The CDR3 extends over 16 amino acids. Germline loops: CDR1 SGHRS, CDR2 YFSETQ. CDR3 in DNA: TGCGCCAGCAGCTTGAGGGTAGCGGGGGCCTACAATGAGCAGTTCTTC. This codes for CASSLRVAGAYNEQFF.